Listed here are 14 T cell receptor beta chains from one sample, sequenced in a study of graft-versus-host responses after intestinal transplantation. Libraries were prepared by immunoSEQ multiplex PCR; TCRdb keeps only in-frame clonotypes and omits some of them. In the table there are around 37,000 clones, 75% to 90% of which are singletons. Intraepithelial and lamina propria lymphocytes were freed from processed graft tissue. The sample here was ileum tissue, taken about 28 weeks after intestinal transplant. The origin of the receptors is a human patient who received an intestinal transplant, so some T cells may come from the graft donor.

The chain couples TRBV4-2 to TRBJ1-6; 7 bases agree with TRBD1. The V gene end was trimmed by 0 bases and the J gene end by 4 bases; junction bases not matched to a gene: 9. The CDR3 totals 18 residues. Germline V CDR1 and CDR2: LGHNA, YNFKEQ. The CDR3 nucleotides are TGTGCCAGCAGCCAAGATGGTCCGGGACAGTCTTATAATTCACCCCTCCACTTT. It encodes CASSQDGPGQSYNSPLHF.

J is TRBJ2-2 and V is TRBV7-2, with no clear D. The CDR3 is 13 amino acids. The V gene's germline CDR1 is SGHTA and CDR2 FQGNSA. The ends were cut back, 7 bases at V and 8 bases at J, with 14 bases in the middle. This CDR3 is CASTPDPRGELFF. The CDR3 region has the DNA TGTGCCAGCACCCCCGACCCGAGGGGGGAGCTGTTTTTT.

The rearrangement links TRBV11-2 to TRBJ1-2, with D possibly TRBD1 on 6 matching bases. CDR1 SGHAT and CDR2 FQNNGV come from the germline V gene. The CDR3 runs to 14 residues. Trimming removed 1 base from V and 6 bases from J, with 12 bases in between. The CDR3 sequence: CASSLGGGADGYTF. DNA for the CDR3: TGTGCCAGCAGCTTAGGAGGGGGGGCAGATGGCTACACCTTC.

The rearrangement links TRBV6-1 to TRBJ2-7; no clear D gene. The CDR3 is 14 amino acids. The germline V gene has CDR1 MNHNS and CDR2 SASEGT. Trimming left V 4 bases short and J 4 bases short, with 14 bases between. Written as DNA, the CDR3 is TGTGCCAGCAGTGGTGGCACCTACCGGTACGAGCAGTACTTC. Residues: CASSGGTYRYEQYF.

J is TRBJ1-5 and V is TRBV28; D gene ambiguous. Germline CDR1 MDHEN, CDR2 SYDVKM. CDR3 length: 12 residues. Trimming left V 9 bases short and J 5 bases short, with 11 bases between. The CDR3 DNA reads as TGTGCCAGTCGGAATGCACATCAGCCCCAGCATTTT. It encodes CASRNAHQPQHF.

Only a few counts were recorded for this clone. This chain uses TRBV4-1 with TRBJ1-2; perhaps TRBD1 as D (6 bases). Germline V gene sequence: CDR1 MGHRA, CDR2 YSYEKL. The V end was cut by 1 base, the J end by 4 bases, with 19 bases between. The CDR3 contains 17 residues. The CDR3, as DNA: TGCGCCAGCAGCCAAGCCGCCGGGGCACAGGGAATCTATGGCTACACCTTC. Translation gives CASSQAAGAQGIYGYTF.

The J gene is TRBJ2-7, the V gene TRBV11-2, with 12 bases identical to TRBD1. This CDR3 comprises 18 residues. CDR1 and CDR2 from the germline V gene are SGHAT and FQNNGV. With 4 bases clipped from V and 1 base from J, the junction kept 11 bases outside the gene matches. CDR3 sequence: CASSYSPGTGGSSYEQYF. The CDR3 DNA follows: TGTGCCAGCAGCTATAGCCCGGGGACAGGGGGCAGTTCCTACGAGCAGTACTTC. The full variable domain, completed using reference TRBV11-2 and TRBJ2-7, is EAGVAQSPRYKIIEKRQSVAFWCNPISGHATLYWYQQILGQGPKLLIQFQNNGVVDDSQLPKDRFSAERLKGVDSTLKIQPAKLEDSAVYLCASSYSPGTGGSSYEQYFGPGTRLTVT.

The chain has TRBV2 and TRBJ2-1; a weak D match, TRBD2 (5 bases). The CDR3 runs to 14 residues. Per the germline V gene, CDR1 is SNHLY and CDR2 is FYNNEI. Trimming pared 5 bases from V and 2 bases from J, leaving 10 bases between. The CDR3 DNA is TGTGCCAGCAGTAGCGGAGGTCCCTACAATGAGCAGTTCTTC. It translates to CASSSGGPYNEQFF.

This clone occurred once. This chain links TRBV27 with TRBJ2-1, with D hard to call. From germline, CDR1 is MNHEY and CDR2 SMNVEV (reference sequence). V lost 5 bases to trimming and J lost 7 bases, with 6 bases between them. CDR3 size: 11 residues. The CDR3 loop reads CASSISNEQFF. CDR3 DNA: TGTGCCAGCAGTATAAGTAATGAGCAGTTCTTC.

The chain has TRBV6-5 and TRBJ2-7; D gene uncertain. There are 14 residues in the CDR3. Germline-derived CDR1 and CDR2 are MNHEY and SVGAGI. V lost 3 bases to trimming and J lost 4 bases, with 13 bases between them. Here the CDR3 reads CASSYRPDLYEQYF. CDR3 coding DNA: TGTGCCAGCAGTTATCGGCCAGATTTGTACGAGCAGTACTTC.

The rearrangement joins TRBV10-2 to TRBJ2-3; D is perhaps TRBD1 (6 bases). CDR1 and CDR2 (germline): WSHSY, SAAADI. This CDR3 contains 14 residues. The V and J ends lost 9 bases and 5 bases respectively, with 18 bases between them. The CDR3 is CASSWGLEVDTQYF. Here the CDR3 DNA reads TGCGCCAGTTCGTGGGGGCTAGAAGTAGATACGCAGTATTTT.

A word on this clone: One junction end does not reproduce the germline sequence, and a read error may be involved. The chain combines TRBV7-7 with TRBJ2-5; 10 bases match TRBD2. The CDR3 contains 18 residues. In germline, CDR1 is SSHAT, CDR2 FNYEAQ (reference sequence). The CDR3 nucleotides read TGTGCTAGCAGCTTAGTAGTACGAGCGGGAGGGCCGCGAGAGACCCAGTACTTC. This encodes CASSLVVRAGGPRETQYF.

This clone was picked up a small number of times. CDR3 sequence (DNA): TGTGCCAGCAGCAAAGGTAGCTGCTACGAGCAGTACTTC. This translates into CASSKGSCYEQYF. The V and J genes are TRBV21-1 and TRBJ2-7; the listed D gene, TRBD2, was not tested against the DNA. TRBV21-1 constitutes a pseudogene. The CDR3 sequence is 13 residues long.

The chain carries TRBV7-8 and TRBJ2-3; the D call may be TRBD1 or TRBD2 (6 bases each). Germline assignment: CDR1 SGHVS and CDR2 FQNEAQ. With 3 bases removed from V and 1 base from J, the gap between germline ends came to 11 bases. This CDR3 comprises 15 residues. The CDR3 loop reads CASSLGGGGTDTQYF. The CDR3 nucleotides are TGTGCCAGCAGCTTGGGGGGCGGAGGCACAGATACGCAGTATTTT.